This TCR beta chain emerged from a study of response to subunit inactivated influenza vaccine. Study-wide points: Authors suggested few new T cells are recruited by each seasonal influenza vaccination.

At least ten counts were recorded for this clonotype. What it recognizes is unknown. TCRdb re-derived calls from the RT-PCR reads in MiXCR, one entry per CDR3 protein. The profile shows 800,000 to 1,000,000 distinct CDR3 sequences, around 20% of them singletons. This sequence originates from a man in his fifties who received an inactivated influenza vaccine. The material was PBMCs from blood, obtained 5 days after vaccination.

The CDR3 spells CASSSTGRTDTQYF. CDR3 in DNA: TGCGCCAGCAGCTCCACCGGGCGCACAGATACGCAGTATTTT. The J gene is TRBJ2-3, the V gene TRBV5-1; D unclear. CDR1 SGHRS and CDR2 YFSETQ come from the germline V gene. V was clipped by 3 bases and J by 1 base, with 9 bases between them. CDR3 length: 14 amino acids. Filled out from reference TRBV5-1 and TRBJ2-3, the complete variable domain reads KAGVTQTPRYLIKTRGQQVTLSCSPISGHRSVSWYQQTPGQGLQFLFEYFSETQRNKGNFPGRFSGRQFSNSRSEMNVSTLELGDSALYLCASSSTGRTDTQYFGPGTRLTVL.